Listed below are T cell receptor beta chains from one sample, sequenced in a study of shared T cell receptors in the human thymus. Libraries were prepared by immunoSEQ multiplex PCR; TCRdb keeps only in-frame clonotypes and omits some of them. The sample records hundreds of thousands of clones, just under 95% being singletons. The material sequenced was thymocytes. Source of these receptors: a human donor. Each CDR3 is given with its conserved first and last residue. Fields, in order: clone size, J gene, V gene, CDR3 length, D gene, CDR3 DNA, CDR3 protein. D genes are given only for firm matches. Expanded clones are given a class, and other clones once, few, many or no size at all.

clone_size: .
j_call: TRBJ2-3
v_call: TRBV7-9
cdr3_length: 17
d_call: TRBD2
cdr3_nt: TGTGCCAGCAGTTACCTGACTAGCGGGAGGGAAGGGGATACGCAGTATTTT
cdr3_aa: CASSYLTSGREGDTQYF

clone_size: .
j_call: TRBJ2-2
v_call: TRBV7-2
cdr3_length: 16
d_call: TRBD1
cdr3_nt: TGTGCCAGCAGCTTCCGGGACAGGGCTTACACCGGGGAGCTGTTTTTT
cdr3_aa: CASSFRDRAYTGELFF

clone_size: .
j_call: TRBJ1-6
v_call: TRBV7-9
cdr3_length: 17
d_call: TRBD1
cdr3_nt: TGTGCCAGCAGCCCACAGGGGGCACCCTCCTATAATTCACCCCTCCACTTT
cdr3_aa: CASSPQGAPSYNSPLHF

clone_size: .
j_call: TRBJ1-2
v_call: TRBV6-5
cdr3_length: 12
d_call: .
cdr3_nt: TGTGCCAGCAGCTGGGGGCAGAATGGCTACACCTTC
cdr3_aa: CASSWGQNGYTF

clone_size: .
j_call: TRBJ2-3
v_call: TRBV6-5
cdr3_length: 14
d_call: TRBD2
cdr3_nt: TGTGCCAGCAGTCCTCAGCGGGGGACAGATACGCAGTATTTT
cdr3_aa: CASSPQRGTDTQYF

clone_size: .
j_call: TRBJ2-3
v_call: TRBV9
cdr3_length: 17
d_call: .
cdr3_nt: TGTGCCAGCAGCGTAGGTAGGCGGGGAGTTACCCCAGATACGCAGTATTTT
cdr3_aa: CASSVGRRGVTPDTQYF

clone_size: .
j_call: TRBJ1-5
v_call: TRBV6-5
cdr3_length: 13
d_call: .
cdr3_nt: TGTGCCAGCGGGCGGCAGGGCAATCAGCCCCAGCATTTT
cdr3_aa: CASGRQGNQPQHF

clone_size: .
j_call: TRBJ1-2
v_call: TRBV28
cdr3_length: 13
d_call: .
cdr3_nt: TGTGCCAGCAGTTTGTGGCAGAACTATGGCTACACCTTC
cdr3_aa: CASSLWQNYGYTF

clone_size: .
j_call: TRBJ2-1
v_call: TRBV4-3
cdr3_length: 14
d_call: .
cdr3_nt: TGCGCCAGCAGCCACGCGTCTAGCGCCAATGAGCAGTTCTTC
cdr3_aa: CASSHASSANEQFF

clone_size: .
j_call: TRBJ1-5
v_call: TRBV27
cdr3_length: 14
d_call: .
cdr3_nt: TGTGCCAGCAGTTTATCGGCCGGGGGTCAGCCCCAGCATTTT
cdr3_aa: CASSLSAGGQPQHF

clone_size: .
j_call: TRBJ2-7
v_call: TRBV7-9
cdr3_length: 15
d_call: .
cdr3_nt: TGTGCCAGCAGCCCTATTTTGTGGGAGTGGAACGAGCAGTACTTC
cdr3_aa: CASSPILWEWNEQYF

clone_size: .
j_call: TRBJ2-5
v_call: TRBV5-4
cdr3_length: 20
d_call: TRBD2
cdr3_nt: TGTGCCAGCAGCTTCCTCGGGACTAGCGGGATGAAGACCGCCGTAGAGACCCAGTACTTC
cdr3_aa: CASSFLGTSGMKTAVETQYF

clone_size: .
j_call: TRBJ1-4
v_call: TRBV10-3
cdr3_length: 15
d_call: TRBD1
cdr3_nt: TGTGCCATCAGTGAGTCGGGACAGGGAAATGAAAAACTGTTTTTT
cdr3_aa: CAISESGQGNEKLFF

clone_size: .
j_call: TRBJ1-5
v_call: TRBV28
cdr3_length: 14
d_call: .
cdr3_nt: TGTGCCACCTCGGGACCTTTTAGCAATCAGCCCCAGCATTTT
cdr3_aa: CATSGPFSNQPQHF

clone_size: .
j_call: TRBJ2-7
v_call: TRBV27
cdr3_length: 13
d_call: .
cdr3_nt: TGTGCCAGCAGTCCCGTCCCCTACTACGAGCAGTACTTC
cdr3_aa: CASSPVPYYEQYF

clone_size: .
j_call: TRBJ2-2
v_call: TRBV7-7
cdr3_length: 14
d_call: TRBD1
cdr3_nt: TGTGCTAGCAGCCGAGGGACAGGCACCGGGGAGCTGTTTTTT
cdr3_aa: CASSRGTGTGELFF

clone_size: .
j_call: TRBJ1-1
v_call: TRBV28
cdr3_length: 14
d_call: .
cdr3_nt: TGTGCCAGCAGTTTGGAACGGATGAACACTGAAGCTTTCTTT
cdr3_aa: CASSLERMNTEAFF

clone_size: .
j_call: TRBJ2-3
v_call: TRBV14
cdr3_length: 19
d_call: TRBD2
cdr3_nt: TGTGCCAGCAGCCAGCCCCTCCCCATTGCGGGAGGGCCCACAGATACGCAGTATTTT
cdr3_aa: CASSQPLPIAGGPTDTQYF

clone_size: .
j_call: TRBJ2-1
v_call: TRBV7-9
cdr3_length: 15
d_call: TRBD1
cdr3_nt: TGTGCCAGCAGCTCCGGGACAGGGAGTAAGGATGAGCAGTTCTTC
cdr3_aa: CASSSGTGSKDEQFF

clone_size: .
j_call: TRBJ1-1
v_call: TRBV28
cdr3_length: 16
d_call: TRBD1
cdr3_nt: TGTGCCAGCAGCATACAGGGGAGGGGGTTGAACACTGAAGCTTTCTTT
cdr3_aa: CASSIQGRGLNTEAFF

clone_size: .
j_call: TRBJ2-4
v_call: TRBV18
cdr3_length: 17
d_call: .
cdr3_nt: TGTGCCAGCTCACCTGGGGTCTCAGGGGTCGACAAAAACATTCAGTACTTC
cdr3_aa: CASSPGVSGVDKNIQYF

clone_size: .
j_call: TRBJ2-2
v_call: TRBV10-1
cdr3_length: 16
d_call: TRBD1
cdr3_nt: TGCGCCAGCAGTAACCAAGGGACAGGGAACACCGGGGAGCTGTTTTTT
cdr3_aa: CASSNQGTGNTGELFF

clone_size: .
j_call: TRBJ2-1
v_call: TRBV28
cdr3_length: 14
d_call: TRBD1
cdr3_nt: TGTGCCAGCAGTTCCGGGGACAGATACAATGAGCAGTTCTTC
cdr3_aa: CASSSGDRYNEQFF

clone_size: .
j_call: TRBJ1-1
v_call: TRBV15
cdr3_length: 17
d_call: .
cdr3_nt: TGTGCCACCAGCCAAGATAAACGCCTGTTTCGGGAGGCGGGCGCTTTCTTT
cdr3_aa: CATSQDKRLFREAGAFF

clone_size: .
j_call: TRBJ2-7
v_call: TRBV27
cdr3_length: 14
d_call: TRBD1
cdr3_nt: TGTGCCAGCAGTCGGGGACAGCCCCATTACGAGCAGTACTTC
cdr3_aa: CASSRGQPHYEQYF

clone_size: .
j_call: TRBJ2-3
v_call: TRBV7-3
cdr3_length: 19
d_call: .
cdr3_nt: TGTGCCAGCAGCTTAAAAAGTGGGAGGCCCTCTTTCTACACAGATACGCAGTATTTT
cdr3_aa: CASSLKSGRPSFYTDTQYF

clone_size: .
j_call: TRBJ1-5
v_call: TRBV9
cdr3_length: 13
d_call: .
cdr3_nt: TGTGCCAGCGGCGGTGGCCGGGGGAAGCCCCAGCATTTT
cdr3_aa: CASGGGRGKPQHF

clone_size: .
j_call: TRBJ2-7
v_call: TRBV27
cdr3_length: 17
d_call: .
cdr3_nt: TGTGCCAGCAGTTTATCGGGTTTGAAGCTTGTGCCCTACGAGCAGTACTTC
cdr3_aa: CASSLSGLKLVPYEQYF

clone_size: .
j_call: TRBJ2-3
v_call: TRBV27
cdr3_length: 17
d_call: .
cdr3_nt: TGTGCCAGCAGTTTAAGTTCTATTGGGGGACTGGCAGATACGCAGTATTTT
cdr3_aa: CASSLSSIGGLADTQYF

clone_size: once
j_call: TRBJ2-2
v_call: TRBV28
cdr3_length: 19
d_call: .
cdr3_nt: TGTGCCAGCGCCTCGGGGGGGACAGACGCCCGAATATGGACCGGGGAGCTGTTTTTT
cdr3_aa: CASASGGTDARIWTGELFF

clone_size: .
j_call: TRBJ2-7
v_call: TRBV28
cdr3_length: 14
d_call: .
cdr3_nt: TGTGCCAGCAGTCCAGGGACGGAAGAATACGAGCAGTACTTC
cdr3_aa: CASSPGTEEYEQYF

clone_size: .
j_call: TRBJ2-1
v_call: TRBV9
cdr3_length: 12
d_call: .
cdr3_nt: TGTGCCAGCAGCGTAGCCGGCAATGAGCAGTTCTTC
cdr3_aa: CASSVAGNEQFF

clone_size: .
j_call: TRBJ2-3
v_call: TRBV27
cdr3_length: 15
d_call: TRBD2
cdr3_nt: TGTGCCAGCAGTTTCCGGGCGGGAGTACCAGATACGCAGTATTTT
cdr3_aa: CASSFRAGVPDTQYF

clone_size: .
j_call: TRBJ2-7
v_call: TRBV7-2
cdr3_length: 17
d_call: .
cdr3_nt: TGTGCCAGCAGCTTAAGTCATGAGTCGTCGTCGGGGGACGAGCAGTACTTC
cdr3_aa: CASSLSHESSSGDEQYF

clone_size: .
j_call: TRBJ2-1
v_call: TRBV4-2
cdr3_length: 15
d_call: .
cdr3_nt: TGTGCCAGCAGCCAAGACTGCGGGGTTTGCAATGAGCAGTTCTTC
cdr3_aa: CASSQDCGVCNEQFF

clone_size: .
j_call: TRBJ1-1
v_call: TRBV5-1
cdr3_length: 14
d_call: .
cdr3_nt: TGCGCCAGCAGCCCCGGTCCAGGGAACACTGAAGCTTTCTTT
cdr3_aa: CASSPGPGNTEAFF

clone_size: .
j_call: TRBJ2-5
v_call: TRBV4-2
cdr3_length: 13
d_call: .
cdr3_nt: TGTGCCAGCAGCTTGGGCCTCCAAGAGACCCAGTACTTC
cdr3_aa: CASSLGLQETQYF

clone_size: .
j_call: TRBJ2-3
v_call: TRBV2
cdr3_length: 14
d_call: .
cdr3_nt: TGTGCCAGCAGTGAGGCGGGACGAATAGATACGCAGTATTTT
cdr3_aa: CASSEAGRIDTQYF

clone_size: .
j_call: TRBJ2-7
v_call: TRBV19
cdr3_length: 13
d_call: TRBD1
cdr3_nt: TGTGCCAGTAGCGGACAGGACGCCTACGAGCAGTACTTC
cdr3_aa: CASSGQDAYEQYF

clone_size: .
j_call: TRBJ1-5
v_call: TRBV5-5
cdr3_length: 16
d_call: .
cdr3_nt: TGTGCCAGCAGCTTGCGGGGAGAGTCCTTCGGGCAGCCCCAGCATTTT
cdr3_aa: CASSLRGESFGQPQHF